Shown below are 17 T cell receptor beta chains from a single sample sequenced in a study of T cell repertoires in cytomegalovirus infection. MiXCR, run by TCRdb on the reads, gives a single entry per CDR3 protein. In the table there are 400,000 or so distinct CDR3 sequences, approximately 18% of which are singletons. The specimen sequenced was PBMCs. These TCRs come from a human donor in good health (CMV status not recorded). Some clones in this sample may be carry-over from other donors' samples.

This chain connects TRBV5-4 to TRBJ1-3; D gene ambiguous. Trimming shortened V by 3 bases and J by 4 bases, and 8 bases separated the two germline ends. This CDR3 has 13 residues. Germline-derived CDR1 and CDR2 are SGHNT and YYREEE (reference sequence). The CDR3 DNA reads TGTGCCAGCAGCTCTCCGCAGGGAAACACCATATATTTT. Its translation: CASSSPQGNTIYF.

The chain recombines TRBV29-1 with TRBJ1-1, with D unclear. V lost 7 bases, J lost 1 base, and 10 bases lay in between. Germline V gene lookup returns CDR1 SQVTM and CDR2 ANQGSEA. The CDR3 sequence is 12 residues long. CDR3 residues: CSAGRGNTEAFF. In DNA, the CDR3 is TGCAGCGCAGGCCGGGGGAACACTGAAGCTTTCTTT. Full variable domain (remainder filled in from reference TRBV29-1 and TRBJ1-1): SAVISQKPSRDICQRGTSLTIQCQVDSQVTMMFWYRQQPGQSLTLIATANQGSEATYESGFVIDKFPISRPNLTFSTLTVSNMSPEDSSIYLCSAGRGNTEAFFGQGTRLTVV.

The gene calls are TRBV2 and TRBJ1-6, with 8 bases matching TRBD1. Germline-derived CDR1 and CDR2 are SNHLY and FYNNEI. Trimming cost V 4 bases and J 12 bases; bases outside gene matches: 11. This CDR3 comprises 15 residues. CDR3 DNA: TGTGCCAGCAGTGGGACAGGGAGCGCAGGGGGACCCCTCCACTTT. This gives the protein CASSGTGSAGGPLHF.

The chain couples TRBV29-1 to TRBJ2-3, with D unresolved. V was trimmed by 0 bases and J by 8 bases, leaving 15 bases between them. This CDR3 comprises 14 residues. Germline V lookup: CDR1 SQVTM, CDR2 ANQGSEA. The CDR3: CSVEDPTGFGTQYF. The CDR3 DNA is TGCAGCGTTGAAGATCCGACTGGGTTCGGTACGCAGTATTTT.

The genes are TRBV20-1 and TRBJ1-6; D remains unclear. This CDR3 has 11 residues. V lost 5 bases, J lost 10 bases, and 9 bases lay in between. Germline V CDR1 and CDR2: DFQATT, SNEGSKA (reference sequence). This chain's CDR3 is CSALGGSPLHF. DNA of the CDR3: TGCAGTGCTCTGGGTGGCTCACCCCTCCACTTT.

In this sample, this clonotype turned up a few times. V usage is TRBV2 and J usage is TRBJ2-7, with 8 bases fitting TRBD2. J gave up 1 base and V 4 bases, and 6 bases lay outside the gene matches. The CDR3 length is 15 residues. The germline gives CDR1 SNHLY, CDR2 FYNNEI. The CDR3 spells CASSGPGLDSYEQYF. CDR3 nucleotides: TGTGCCAGCAGTGGGCCGGGACTAGATTCCTACGAGCAGTACTTC.

This clonotype has a handful of counts. The chain joins TRBV10-1 to TRBJ2-1, with D unresolved. The CDR3 consists of 14 residues. Per the germline V gene, CDR1 is WNHNN and CDR2 is SYGVQD (reference sequence). Trimming left V 8 bases short and J 5 bases short, with 16 bases between. The CDR3 DNA reads as TGCGCCAGCCGATGTATTCGTAGGGACAATGAGCAGTTCTTC. Its translation is CASRCIRRDNEQFF.

This clonotype was found a few times. The chain's CDR3 is CASSPIGGTYTGELFF. CDR3 in DNA: TGTGCCAGCAGCCCGATCGGGGGCACCTACACCGGGGAGCTGTTTTTT. The gene calls are TRBV7-2 and TRBJ2-2, with D perhaps matching TRBD1 or TRBD2 (6 bases each). Germline CDR1 is SGHTA and CDR2 is FQGNSA. V was clipped by 5 bases and J by 3 bases, with 16 bases between them. This CDR3 comprises 16 residues.

This clonotype was found many times. The chain recombines TRBV7-9 with TRBJ2-5, with 7 bases aligning to TRBD1. The germline V gene encodes CDR1 SEHNR and CDR2 FQNEAQ (reference sequence). The J segment lost 2 bases and the V segment lost 5 bases, leaving 8 bases of the junction unmatched. This CDR3 region has 15 residues. The CDR3, as DNA: TGTGCCAGCAGCAGATGGGGACAGAAACAAGAGACCCAGTACTTC. This translates into CASSRWGQKQETQYF.

This clonotype was detected ten times or more. J is TRBJ2-1 and V is TRBV12-3 or TRBV12-4, with D maybe TRBD2 (5 bases). The CDR3 consists of 13 residues. V was pared by 6 bases and J by 4 bases, with 10 bases between. In DNA, the CDR3 is TGTGCCAGCAGCCAAGCGGCGTACAATGAGCAGTTCTTC. Protein: CASSQAAYNEQFF.

This clonotype has a count of ten or more. This rearrangement joins TRBV7-2 to TRBJ2-5; D is ambiguous. The germline V and J ends were trimmed by 1 base and 1 base, with 7 bases remaining between them. Germline CDR1 reads SGHTA; CDR2 reads FQGNSA. The CDR3 extends over 14 amino acids. In DNA, the CDR3 is TGTGCCAGCAGCTTAGGAACAGCCCAAGAGACCCAGTACTTC. Translated, it gives CASSLGTAQETQYF.

This clonotype was picked up a small number of times. The rearrangement uses TRBV2 and TRBJ2-3; D is unclear. This CDR3 is 14 amino acids long. Per germline, CDR1 SNHLY and CDR2 FYNNEI. Trimming left V 6 bases short and J 7 bases short, with 17 bases between. This CDR3 reads CASRHDPSRHTQYF. The CDR3 bases are TGTGCCAGCAGACATGATCCCTCGAGGCATACGCAGTATTTT.

The chain recombines TRBV18 with TRBJ1-5, with TRBD1 matching 7 bases. V shed 6 bases, J shed 5 bases, and the junction held 4 bases outside the gene matches. Germline-derived CDR1 and CDR2 are KGHSH and LQKENI. The CDR3 is made up of 13 amino acids. The CDR3: CASSRGMDQPQHF. In nucleotides, the CDR3 is TGTGCCAGCTCCAGGGGGATGGATCAGCCCCAGCATTTT.

This clonotype occurred a few times. This sequence joins TRBV30 and TRBJ2-1, with TRBD2 identical over 10 bases. CDR3 size: 15 residues. V was pared by 4 bases and J by 2 bases, with 5 bases of the junction left unmatched. CDR1 is GTSNPN and CDR2 is SVGIG in the germline V gene (reference sequence). CDR3 nucleotide sequence: TGTGCCTGGACTTCACTAGCGGGGACCTACAATGAGCAGTTCTTC. Translating it yields CAWTSLAGTYNEQFF.

This clonotype appeared many times. The chain combines TRBV5-6 with TRBJ1-1; no firm D call. In germline, CDR1 is SGHDT, CDR2 YYEEEE. The CDR3 runs to 15 residues. V lost 4 bases and J lost 0, with 13 bases in between. In DNA form, the CDR3 reads TGTGCCAGCAGCCCTACAGCGAATTTGAACACTGAAGCTTTCTTT. Its protein product is CASSPTANLNTEAFF.

Many counts were recorded for this clonotype. The rearrangement uses TRBV12-3 or TRBV12-4 and TRBJ2-3; D uncertain. The ends were cut back, 2 bases at V and 2 bases at J, with 8 bases in the middle. CDR3 length equals 14 residues. CDR3 DNA: TGTGCCAGCAGTTTACCCCAACCCACAGATACGCAGTATTTT. This codes for CASSLPQPTDTQYF.

This clonotype was observed many times. V gene TRBV7-2 combines with J gene TRBJ2-3; weak D call: TRBD2 (6 bases). Trimming took 4 bases from V and 3 from J, leaving 20 bases between them. The CDR3 totals 17 residues. Germline values: CDR1 SGHTA, CDR2 FQGNSA. CDR3 region: CASSSPPFGSETDTQYF. The CDR3 DNA reads as TGTGCCAGCAGCTCTCCCCCTTTCGGGAGCGAGACAGATACGCAGTATTTT.